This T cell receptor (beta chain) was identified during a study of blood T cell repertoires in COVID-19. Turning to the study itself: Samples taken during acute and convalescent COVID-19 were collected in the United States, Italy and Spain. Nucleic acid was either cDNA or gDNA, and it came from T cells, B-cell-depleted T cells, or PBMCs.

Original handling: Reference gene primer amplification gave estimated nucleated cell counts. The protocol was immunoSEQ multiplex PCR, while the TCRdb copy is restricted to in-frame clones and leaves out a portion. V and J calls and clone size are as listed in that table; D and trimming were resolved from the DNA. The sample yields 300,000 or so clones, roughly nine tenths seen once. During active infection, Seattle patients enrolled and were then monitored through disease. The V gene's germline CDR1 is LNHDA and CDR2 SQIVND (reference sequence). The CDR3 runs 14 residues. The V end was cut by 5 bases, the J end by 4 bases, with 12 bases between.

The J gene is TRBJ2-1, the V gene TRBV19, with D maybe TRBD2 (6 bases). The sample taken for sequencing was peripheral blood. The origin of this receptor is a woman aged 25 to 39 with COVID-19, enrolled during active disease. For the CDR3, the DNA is TGTGCCAGTAGTCCCCGGGAGCGTTACAATGAGCAGTTCTTC. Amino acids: CASSPRERYNEQFF.